This TCR beta chain was found in a study of T cells after yellow fever vaccination (dated 2019 in TCRdb). In the study overall: The SMART-Seq v4 Ultra Low Input RNA kit was used to prepare libraries from fractions with low cell numbers. Bulk TCR alpha and beta repertoires were sequenced longitudinally to track T-cell clones before and after primary and booster YFV17D yellow fever vaccination. Two healthy male donors, one aged 18 to 30 and one aged 30 to 40 years, made up the cohort. Bulk PBMC replicates and cell subsets were isolated from blood drawn at multiple timepoints before and after both primary and secondary immunization.

The sample's treatment or condition, from its label and the paper: live attenuated yellow fever vaccine strain. At each blood-draw timepoint, two biological replicates of bulk PBMCs were collected. PBMCs were isolated from peripheral blood using a standard Ficoll-Paque protocol. RNA was extracted with TriZol from bulk PBMCs, CD4 and CD8 fractions, and dextramer-positive and dextramer-negative fractions. This clonotype showed up just a few times. Its recognized antigen is unknown. No base qualities exist here, and no much larger clone lies one base off it. TCR cDNA was made using 5'RACE template switching, a step that added a universal primer site and unique molecular identifiers. Priming of cDNA synthesis was performed from both the TCR alpha and TCR beta constant segments. Two PCR steps were used to amplify libraries, with sample barcodes and sequencing adapters being added in the second step. Sequencing of libraries was done on Illumina HiSeq 2500 (2x100 bp) or NovaSeq (2x150 bp). In the authors' own workflow: Reads were demultiplexed and collapsed into UMI consensus sequences with MIGEC, and V(D)J alignment was performed with MiXCR. Vaccine-responding clonotypes were identified with edgeR using replicate PBMC samples, with FDR below 0.01 and a log2 fold change above 5 up to day 15 being required. Bulk clonotypes were assigned CD4 or CD8 identity according to which sequenced CD4 or CD8 repertoire held them at higher abundance. The public reads were reanalyzed by TCRdb: fastp trimming at Q25, MiXCR alignment, in-frame beta chains only. Every entry covers one CDR3 protein and lists the most common genes and DNA from its rows. TCRdb, not the original authors, processed these V and J calls. The sample table contains under 700,000 distinct CDR3 sequences; only one count was recorded for roughly a sixth of them. The top ten hold around 15% of the sample.

Results and caveats for the whole study, not just this receptor: A small fraction of clonotypes appeared in both the CD4 and CD8 compartments, likely as a result of convergent recombination. After the booster, most clones that had expanded after primary vaccination were detected again (about 97% of CD4 and 88% of CD8), suggesting broad maintenance of memory. Compared with the primary T-cell response, the secondary T-cell response was faster but weaker, reaching its peak on day 5 rather than on day 15. Only a couple of donors were included in the study, so the extent to which the findings can be generalized is limited. Computational filtering was required because FACS-sorted repertoires could contain abundant contaminating clonotypes from the bulk population.

Including cysteine and phenylalanine, the CDR3 has 12 amino acids. Only the CDR3 DNA stays, 36 bases, in frame from base 1. The junction shows trimming of 6 bases on V and 6 bases on J, and the gene matches do not reach 5 bases of it. CDR1 is given as SQVTM and CDR2 as ANQGSEA, both from the germline V gene. The sequence was collected from a man aged 18 to 35 who received the YFV17D yellow fever vaccine. Source: PBMCs, taken 5 days after the first yellow fever vaccination. Here the chain combines TRBV29-1 and TRBJ1-5; TRBD1 agrees with 7 junctional bases. The nucleotides read TGCAGCGTAATGCAGGGGGGTCAGCCCCAGCATTTT. Its protein is CSVMQGGQPQHF.